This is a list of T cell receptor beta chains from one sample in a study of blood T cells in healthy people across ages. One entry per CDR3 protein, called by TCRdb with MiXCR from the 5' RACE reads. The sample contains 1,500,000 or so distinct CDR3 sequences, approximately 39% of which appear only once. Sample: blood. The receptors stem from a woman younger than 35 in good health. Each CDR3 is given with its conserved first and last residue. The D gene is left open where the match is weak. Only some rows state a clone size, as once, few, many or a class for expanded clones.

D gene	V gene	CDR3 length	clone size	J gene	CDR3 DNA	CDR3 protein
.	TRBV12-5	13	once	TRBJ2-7	TGTGCTAGTGGCTTTACAGGGTCCAATGAGCAGTACTTC	CASGFTGSNEQYF
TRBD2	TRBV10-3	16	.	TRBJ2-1	TGTGCCATCAGTCCCTCAATAGCGGGGGGGGTCAATGAGCAGTTCTTC	CAISPSIAGGVNEQFF
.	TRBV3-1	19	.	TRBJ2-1	TGTGCCAGCAGCCAACCTTGGGGGGCGAGGAAGGGTTCCTACAATGAGCAGTTCTTC	CASSQPWGARKGSYNEQFF
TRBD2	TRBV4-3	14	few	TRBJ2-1	TGCGCCAGCAGCTACGGACTAGACCCAATGGGGCAGTTCTTC	CASSYGLDPMGQFF
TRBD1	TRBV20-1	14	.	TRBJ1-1	TGCAACTACACCGGGGGACAGCTGAACACTGAAGCTTTCTTT	CNYTGGQLNTEAFF
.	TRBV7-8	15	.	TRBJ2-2	TGTGCCAGCAGCTTAGCGGCTAGATGGAGCGGGGAGCTGTTTTTT	CASSLAARWSGELFF
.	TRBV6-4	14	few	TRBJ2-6	TGTGCCAGCAGTGACACATCTGGGGCCAACGTCCTGACTTTC	CASSDTSGANVLTF
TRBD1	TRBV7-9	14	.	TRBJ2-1	TGTGCCAGCAGCCGAACAGGGGGAACAGAGACCCAGTTCTTC	CASSRTGGTETQFF
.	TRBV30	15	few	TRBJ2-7	TGTGCCTGGAGTCAAGGACAGCCAGGAACCTACGAGCAGTACTTC	CAWSQGQPGTYEQYF
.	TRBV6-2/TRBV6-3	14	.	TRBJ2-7	TGTGCCAGCAACCCGGCGGTGGGGGGTCGCGAGCAGTACTTC	CASNPAVGGREQYF
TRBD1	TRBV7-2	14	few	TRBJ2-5	TGTGCCAGCAGCTGGGGACAGGCTCAAGAGACCCAGTACTTC	CASSWGQAQETQYF
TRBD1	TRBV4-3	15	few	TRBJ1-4	TGCGCCAGCAGACCCGGGACAGGGACGGTCGAAAAACTGTTTTTT	CASRPGTGTVEKLFF
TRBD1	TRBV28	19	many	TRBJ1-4	TGTGCCAGCAGCTCCTTTTGGGCACGGACAGGAGCAACTAATGAAAAACTGTTTTTT	CASSSFWARTGATNEKLFF
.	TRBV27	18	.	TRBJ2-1	TGTGCCAGCAGTTCCAGCAACGGCCGGACTAACGGGTGGAATGAGCAGTTCTTC	CASSSSNGRTNGWNEQFF
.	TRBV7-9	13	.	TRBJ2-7	TGTGCCAGCAGCTTAGCGACCGACTACGAGCAGTACTTC	CASSLATDYEQYF
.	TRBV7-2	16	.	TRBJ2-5	TGTGCCAGCAGCTTAGTGGATAGCAGCGTACAAGAGACCCAGTACTTC	CASSLVDSSVQETQYF
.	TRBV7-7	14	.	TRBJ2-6	TGTGCTAGCAGCTCGGGACTGGGAAATAACGTCCTGACTTTC	CASSSGLGNNVLTF
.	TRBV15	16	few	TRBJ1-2	TGTGCCACCAGCAGAGATCGAATCGTGACTAACTATGGCTACACCTTC	CATSRDRIVTNYGYTF
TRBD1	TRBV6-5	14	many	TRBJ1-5	TGTGCCAGCAGCCCAACAGGGGACAATCAGCCCCAGCATTTT	CASSPTGDNQPQHF
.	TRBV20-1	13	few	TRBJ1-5	TGCAGTGCTAGTTTGGATAGCAATCAGCCCCAGCATTTT	CSASLDSNQPQHF
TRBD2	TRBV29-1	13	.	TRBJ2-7	TGCAGCGCTATGACTAGCCGTCCCTCCGAGCAGTACTTC	CSAMTSRPSEQYF
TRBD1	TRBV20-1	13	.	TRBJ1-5	TGCAGTGCAGGGACAGGGCTTGTTCAGCCCCAGCATTTT	CSAGTGLVQPQHF
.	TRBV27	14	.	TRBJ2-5	TGTGCCAGCAGTCCCTCCAGGTTCATCAATGAGCAGTACTTC	CASSPSRFINEQYF
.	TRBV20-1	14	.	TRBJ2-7	TGCAGTGCTTTGCCCGGGACTCGTAACTACGAGCAGTACTTC	CSALPGTRNYEQYF
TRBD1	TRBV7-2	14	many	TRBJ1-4	TGTGCCAGCAGCCGACAGGGTGATAATGAAAAACTGTTTTTT	CASSRQGDNEKLFF
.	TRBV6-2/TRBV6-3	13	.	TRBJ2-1	TGTGCCAGCGAAAGGGGGAACTACAATGAGCAGTTCTTC	CASERGNYNEQFF
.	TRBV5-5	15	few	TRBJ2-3	TGTGCCAGCAGCATAGGACAGGGAGGGACAGATACGCAGTATTTT	CASSIGQGGTDTQYF
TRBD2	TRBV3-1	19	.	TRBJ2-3	TGTGCCAGCAGCCAGAAGGGGTTGGGGCTAGCGGATAGCACAGATACGCAGTATTTT	CASSQKGLGLADSTDTQYF
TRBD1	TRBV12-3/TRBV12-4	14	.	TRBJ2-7	TGTGCCAGCAGTTCCACTGACAGGGGTTACGAGCAGTACTTC	CASSSTDRGYEQYF
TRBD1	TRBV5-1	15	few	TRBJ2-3	TGCGCCAGCAGCTTCGGACAGGGCATGACAGATACGCAGTATTTT	CASSFGQGMTDTQYF
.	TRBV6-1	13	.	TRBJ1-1	TGTGCCAGCAGCACAGGGTACCCCGCTGAAGCTTTCTTT	CASSTGYPAEAFF
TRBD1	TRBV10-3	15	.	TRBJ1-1	TGTGCCATCAGTGAGTCAGGGACAGGGTGGACTGAAGCTTTCTTT	CAISESGTGWTEAFF
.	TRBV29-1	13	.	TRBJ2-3	TGCAGCGTTGAAGATCTAGTAAAAGATACGCAGTATTTT	CSVEDLVKDTQYF
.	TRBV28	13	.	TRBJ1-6	TGTGCCAGCAGATGGAGAGATAATTCACCCCTCCACTTT	CASRWRDNSPLHF
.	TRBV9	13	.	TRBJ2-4	TGTGCCAGCAGCGTAGGTGGGTCCTCATTTCAGTACTTC	CASSVGGSSFQYF
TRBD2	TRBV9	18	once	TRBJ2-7	TGTGCCAGCAGCGTCCTGCCTAGCGGGGGGTTTTCCTACAATGAGCAGTACTTC	CASSVLPSGGFSYNEQYF
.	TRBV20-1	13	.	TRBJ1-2	TGCAGTGCTAGAGAATACAGAAACTATGGCTACACCTTC	CSAREYRNYGYTF
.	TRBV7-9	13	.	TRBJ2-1	TGTACCGGCAGGTACGGCCCATCCGGGGAGCAGTTCTTC	CTGRYGPSGEQFF
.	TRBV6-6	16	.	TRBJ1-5	TGTGCCAGCAGTTACCCCGGCGCCTATAGCAATCAGCCCCAGCATTTT	CASSYPGAYSNQPQHF
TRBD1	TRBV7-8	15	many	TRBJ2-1	TGTGCCAGCAGCCCTCGGGACAGCTCCTACAATGAGCAGTTCTTC	CASSPRDSSYNEQFF
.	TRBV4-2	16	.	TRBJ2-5	TGTGCCAGCAGCCAAGATGCCGGACTCAAAGGGGAGACCCAGTACTTC	CASSQDAGLKGETQYF
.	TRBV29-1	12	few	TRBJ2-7	TGCAGCGTTGAAGTCCCGGAGTCTGGGCAGTACTTC	CSVEVPESGQYF
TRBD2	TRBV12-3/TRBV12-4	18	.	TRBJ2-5	TGTGCCAGCCAAGTTGCCCCCACTAGCGGGAGTAGATCCAATGAGCAGTACTTC	CASQVAPTSGSRSNEQYF
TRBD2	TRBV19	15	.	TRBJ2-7	TGTGCCAGTAGTGTTCTAGCGGGGGGGATCGGTGAGCAGTACTTC	CASSVLAGGIGEQYF
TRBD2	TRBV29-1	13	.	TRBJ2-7	TGCAGCGTCACGGGACTAGCGGTACGCGAGCAGTACTTC	CSVTGLAVREQYF
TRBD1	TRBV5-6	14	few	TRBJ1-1	TGTGCCAGCAGCGGGGGGACAGGTGTCACTGAAGCTTTCTTT	CASSGGTGVTEAFF
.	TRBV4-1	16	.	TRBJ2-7	TGCGCCAGCAGCCTACGATGGGGGGGCATCTCCTACGAGCAGTACTTC	CASSLRWGGISYEQYF
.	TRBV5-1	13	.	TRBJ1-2	TGCGCCAGCAGCAGTGCGGGGATCTATGGCTACACCTTC	CASSSAGIYGYTF
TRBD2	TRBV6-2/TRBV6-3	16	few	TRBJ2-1	TGTGCCAGCAGGACAGATACTAGCGGATCCTACAATGAGCAGTTCTTC	CASRTDTSGSYNEQFF
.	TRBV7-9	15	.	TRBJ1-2	TGTGCCAGCAGCTTAGGAACGATTGATAACTATGGCTACACCTTC	CASSLGTIDNYGYTF
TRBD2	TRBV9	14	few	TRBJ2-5	TGTGCCAGCAGCGTACTAGCGGGGGAAGAGACCCAGTACTTC	CASSVLAGEETQYF
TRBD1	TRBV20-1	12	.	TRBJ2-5	TGCAGTGCTACCCGACAGGGCCATGAGCAGTACTTC	CSATRQGHEQYF
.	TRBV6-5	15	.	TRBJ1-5	TGTGCCAGCAGTTGGACGGGGGATGGAATTCAGCCCCAGCATTTT	CASSWTGDGIQPQHF